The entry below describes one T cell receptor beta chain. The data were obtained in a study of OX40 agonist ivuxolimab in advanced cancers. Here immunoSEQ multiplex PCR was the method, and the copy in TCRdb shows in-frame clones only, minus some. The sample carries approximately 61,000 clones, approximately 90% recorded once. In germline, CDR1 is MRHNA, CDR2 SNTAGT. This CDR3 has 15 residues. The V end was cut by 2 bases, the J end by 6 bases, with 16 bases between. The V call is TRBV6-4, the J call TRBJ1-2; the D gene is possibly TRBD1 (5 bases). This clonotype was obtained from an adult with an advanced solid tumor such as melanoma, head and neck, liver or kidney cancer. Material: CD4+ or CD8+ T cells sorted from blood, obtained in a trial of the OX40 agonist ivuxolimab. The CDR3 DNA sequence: TGTGCCAGCAGTGACCCGGGTGCGGGGCCGAATGGCTACACCTTC. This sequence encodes CASSDPGAGPNGYTF.